Below are 2 T cell receptor beta chains sequenced from a single sample in a study of blood T cell repertoires in COVID-19. TCRdb's table, derived via immunoSEQ multiplex PCR, lists solely in-frame clones and lacks some. Of 50,000 to 60,000 clones listed, around 82% are singletons. Sequencing was carried out using peripheral blood. These receptors came from a man older than 75 with COVID-19, enrolled during active disease.

J is TRBJ1-4 and V is TRBV2, with 8 bases aligning to TRBD1. Germline CDR1 is SNHLY and CDR2 is FYNNEI. V lost 5 bases, J lost 5 bases, and 10 bases stayed unmatched. This CDR3 is built from 16 residues. CDR3 DNA sequence: TGTGCCAGCAGTCCCCGGACAGGGCGAGGAAATGAAAAACTGTTTTTT. Translating gives CASSPRTGRGNEKLFF.

This sequence joins TRBV6-6 and TRBJ1-5; D unresolved. The ends were cut back, 4 bases at V and 0 bases at J, with 7 bases in the middle. CDR3 size: 14 residues. Per germline, CDR1 MNHNY and CDR2 SVGAGI (reference sequence). DNA of the CDR3: TGTGCCAGCAGTTCCAGGAATAGCAATCAGCCCCAGCATTTT. This sequence encodes CASSSRNSNQPQHF.